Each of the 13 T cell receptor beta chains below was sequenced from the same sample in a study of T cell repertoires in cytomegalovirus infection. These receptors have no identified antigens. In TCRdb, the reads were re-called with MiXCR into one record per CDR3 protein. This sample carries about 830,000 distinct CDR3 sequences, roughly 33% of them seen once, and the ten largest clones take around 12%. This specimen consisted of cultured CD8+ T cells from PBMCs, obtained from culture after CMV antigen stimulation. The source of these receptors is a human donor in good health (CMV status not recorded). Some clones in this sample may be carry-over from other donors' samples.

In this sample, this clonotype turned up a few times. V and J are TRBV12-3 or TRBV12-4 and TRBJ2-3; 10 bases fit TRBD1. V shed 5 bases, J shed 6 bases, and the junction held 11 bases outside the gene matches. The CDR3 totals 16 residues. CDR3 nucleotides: TGTGCCAGCAGTCCCGACAGGGGGCCTAACTGGGATACGCAGTATTTT. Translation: CASSPDRGPNWDTQYF.

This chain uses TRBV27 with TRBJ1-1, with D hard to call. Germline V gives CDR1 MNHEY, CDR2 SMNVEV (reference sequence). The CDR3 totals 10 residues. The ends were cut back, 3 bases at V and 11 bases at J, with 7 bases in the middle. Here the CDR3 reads CASSFPPAFF. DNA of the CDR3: TGTGCCAGCAGTTTCCCCCCGGCTTTCTTT.

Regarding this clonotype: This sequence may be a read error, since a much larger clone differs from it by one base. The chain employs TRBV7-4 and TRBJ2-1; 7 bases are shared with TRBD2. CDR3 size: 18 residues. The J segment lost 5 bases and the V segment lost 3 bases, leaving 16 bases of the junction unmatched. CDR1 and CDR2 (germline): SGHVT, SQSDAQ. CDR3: CASSLSEAGSPTHNEQFF. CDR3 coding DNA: TGTGCCAGCAGCTTGAGTGAAGCGGGATCGCCGACCCACAATGAGCAGTTCTTC.

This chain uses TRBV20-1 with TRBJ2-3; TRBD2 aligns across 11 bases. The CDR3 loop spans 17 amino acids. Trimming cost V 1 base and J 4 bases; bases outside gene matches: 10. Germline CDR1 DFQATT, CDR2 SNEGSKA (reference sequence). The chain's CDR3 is CSARVSGGAPPPDTQYF. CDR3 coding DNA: TGCAGTGCTAGAGTTAGCGGGGGGGCCCCTCCCCCAGATACGCAGTATTTT.

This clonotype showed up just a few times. CDR3 in amino acids: CASILDGSFGYTF. CDR3 sequence (DNA): TGTGCCAGCATCCTTGATGGCAGTTTTGGCTACACCTTC. The chain couples TRBV5-4 to TRBJ1-2; D is uncertain. CDR3 length: 13 residues. V lost 6 bases and J 7 bases, leaving 16 bases between the germline ends. The V gene's germline CDR1 is SGHNT and CDR2 YYREEE (reference sequence).

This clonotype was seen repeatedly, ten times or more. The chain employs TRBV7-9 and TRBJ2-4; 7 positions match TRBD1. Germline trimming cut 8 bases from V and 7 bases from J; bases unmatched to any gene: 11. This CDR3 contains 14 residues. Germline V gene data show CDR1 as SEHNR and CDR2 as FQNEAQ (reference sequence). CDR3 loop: CASDGTDEDNIQYF. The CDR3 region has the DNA TGTGCCAGCGACGGGACAGATGAGGACAACATTCAGTACTTC.

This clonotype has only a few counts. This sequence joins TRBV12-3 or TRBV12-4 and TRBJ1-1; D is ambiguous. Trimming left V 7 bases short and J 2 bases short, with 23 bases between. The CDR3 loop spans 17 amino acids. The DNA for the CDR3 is TGTGCCAGCACCGCCCGAAGGCTAAGCCTTTTAAACACTGAAGCTTTCTTT. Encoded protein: CASTARRLSLLNTEAFF.

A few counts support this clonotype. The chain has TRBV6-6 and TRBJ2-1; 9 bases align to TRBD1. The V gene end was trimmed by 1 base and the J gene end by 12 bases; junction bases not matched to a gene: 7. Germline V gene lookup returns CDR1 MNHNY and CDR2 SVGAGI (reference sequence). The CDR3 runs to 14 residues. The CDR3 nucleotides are TGTGCCAGCAGTTACTGGGACAGGGAGGACGGGCAGTTCTTC. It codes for CASSYWDREDGQFF.

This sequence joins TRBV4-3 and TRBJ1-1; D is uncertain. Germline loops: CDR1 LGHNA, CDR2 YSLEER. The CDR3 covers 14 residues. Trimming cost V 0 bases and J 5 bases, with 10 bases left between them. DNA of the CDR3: TGCGCCAGCAGCCAAGATAATCGCGTGACTGAAGCTTTCTTT. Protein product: CASSQDNRVTEAFF.

The CDR3 sequence: CASTIYSGANVLTF. The CDR3, as DNA: TGTGCCAGCACTATTTATTCTGGGGCCAACGTCCTGACTTTC. V is TRBV27 and J is TRBJ2-6; D unclear. From germline, CDR1 is MNHEY and CDR2 SMNVEV (reference sequence). V was trimmed by 7 bases and J by 1 base, leaving 8 bases between them. The CDR3 contains 14 residues.

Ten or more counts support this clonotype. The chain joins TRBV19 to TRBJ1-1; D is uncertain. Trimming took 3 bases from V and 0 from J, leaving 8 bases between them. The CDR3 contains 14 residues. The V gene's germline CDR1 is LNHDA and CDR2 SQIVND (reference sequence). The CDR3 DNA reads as TGTGCCAGTAGTATCGGGCTTATGAACACTGAAGCTTTCTTT. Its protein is CASSIGLMNTEAFF. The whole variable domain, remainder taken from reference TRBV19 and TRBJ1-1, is DGGITQSPKYLFRKEGQNVTLSCEQNLNHDAMYWYRQDPGQGLRLIYYSQIVNDFQKGDIAEGYSVSREKKESFPLTVTSAQKNPTAFYLCASSIGLMNTEAFFGQGTRLTVV.

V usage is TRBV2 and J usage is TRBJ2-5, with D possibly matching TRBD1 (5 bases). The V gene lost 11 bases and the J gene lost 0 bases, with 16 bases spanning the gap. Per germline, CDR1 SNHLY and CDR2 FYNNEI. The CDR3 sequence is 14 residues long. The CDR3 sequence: CACYLSTDQETQYF. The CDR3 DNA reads TGTGCCTGTTACCTTTCGACAGACCAAGAGACCCAGTACTTC.

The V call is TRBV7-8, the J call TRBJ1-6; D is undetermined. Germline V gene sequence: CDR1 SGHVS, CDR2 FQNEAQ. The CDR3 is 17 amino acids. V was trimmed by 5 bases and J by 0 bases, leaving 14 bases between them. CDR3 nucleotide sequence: TGTGCCAGCAGCCCCTACCTGAGGCCCTCCTATAATTCACCCCTCCACTTT. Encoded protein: CASSPYLRPSYNSPLHF. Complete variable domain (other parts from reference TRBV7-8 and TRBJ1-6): GAGVSQSPRYKVAKRGQDVALRCDPISGHVSLFWYQQALGQGPEFLTYFQNEAQLDKSGLPSDRFFAERPEGSVSTLKIQRTQQEDSAVYLCASSPYLRPSYNSPLHFGNGTRLTVT.